These 12 T cell receptor beta chains were all obtained from the same sample, sequenced in a study of blood T cell repertoires in COVID-19. TCRdb's table, derived via immunoSEQ multiplex PCR, lists solely in-frame clones and lacks some. The sample consists of 200,000 or so clones, more than 65% of them appearing once. The specimen sequenced was peripheral blood. These receptors all stem from a human donor in a cohort sampled during active COVID-19.

This clone was detected a few times. The CDR3 region has the DNA TGTGCCAGCAGGGTAGGTGGGACAGGTCCCTACGAGCAGTACTTC. Residues: CASRVGGTGPYEQYF. The chain has TRBV6-5 and TRBJ2-7; TRBD1 aligns across 8 bases. From germline, CDR1 is MNHEY and CDR2 SVGAGI. V shed 6 bases and J 2 bases; nucleotides not matched to a gene: 9. This CDR3 spans 15 amino acids.

This chain links TRBV15 with TRBJ2-2; D is undetermined. The CDR3 runs 16 residues. Germline values: CDR1 LNHNV, CDR2 YYDKDF (reference sequence). V lost 0 bases and J lost 4, with 12 bases in between. The CDR3 loop is CATSRDRDAGTGELFF. The CDR3 DNA sequence: TGTGCCACCAGCAGAGATCGTGATGCCGGCACCGGGGAGCTGTTTTTT.

This clone showed up just a few times. This chain uses TRBV19 with TRBJ2-5, with 7 bases fitting TRBD1. The CDR3 is 15 residues long. The germline V gene has CDR1 LNHDA and CDR2 SQIVND (reference sequence). V lost 3 bases, J lost 4 bases, and 8 bases stayed unmatched. CDR3 sequence: CASSITATGIETQYF. CDR3 DNA sequence: TGTGCCAGTAGTATCACTGCGACAGGGATAGAGACCCAGTACTTC. Based on the CDR3 plus reference TRBV19 and TRBJ2-5, the full variable domain is DGGITQSPKYLFRKEGQNVTLSCEQNLNHDAMYWYRQDPGQGLRLIYYSQIVNDFQKGDIAEGYSVSREKKESFPLTVTSAQKNPTAFYLCASSITATGIETQYFGPGTRLLVL.

The CDR3 reads CASTDAQGGYGYTF. The CDR3 region has the DNA TGTGCCAGCACCGACGCGCAGGGAGGCTATGGCTACACCTTC. The rearrangement uses TRBV2 and TRBJ1-2; D is perhaps TRBD1 (5 bases). The germline CDR1 and CDR2 sequences are SNHLY and FYNNEI. The length of the CDR3 is 14 residues. Trimming shortened V by 7 bases and J by 4 bases, and 16 bases separated the two germline ends.

V and J are TRBV15 and TRBJ2-1, with 9 bases matching TRBD2. The CDR3 length is 17 residues. Per germline, CDR1 LNHNV and CDR2 YYDKDF (reference sequence). With V trimmed by 0 bases and J by 9 bases, 12 bases remained unmatched. CDR3 residues: CATSRDMGGSGRSEQFF. DNA of the CDR3: TGTGCCACCAGCAGAGATATGGGAGGTAGCGGGAGATCTGAGCAGTTCTTC.

J is TRBJ2-3 and V is TRBV28; no reliable D call. The CDR3 has 14 amino acids. From germline, CDR1 is MDHEN and CDR2 SYDVKM. Trimming removed 6 bases from V and 1 base from J, with 11 bases in between. The CDR3 sequence is CASRDGPGTDTQYF. CDR3 in DNA: TGTGCCAGCAGAGATGGGCCAGGCACAGATACGCAGTATTTT.

The chain recombines TRBV30 with TRBJ2-5, with D perhaps TRBD2 (7 bases). Trimming stripped 0 bases from V and 5 bases from J, with 10 bases between. There are 13 residues in the CDR3. Germline CDR1 is GTSNPN and CDR2 is SVGIG (reference sequence). CDR3: CAWSVEGGETQYF. CDR3 DNA sequence: TGTGCCTGGAGTGTTGAGGGGGGGGAGACCCAGTACTTC.

This sequence joins TRBV6-5 and TRBJ2-1, with D possibly TRBD2 on 6 matching bases. This CDR3 has 12 residues. CDR1 and CDR2 (germline): MNHEY, SVGAGI. Deletions cut 5 bases from V and 10 bases from J, with 12 bases between. This CDR3 reads CASSTLGGEQFF. For the CDR3, the DNA is TGTGCCAGCAGTACCTTAGGAGGGGAGCAGTTCTTC.

This chain connects TRBV11-2 to TRBJ2-1; TRBD1 agrees at 7 bases. This CDR3 spans 14 amino acids. V shed 3 bases, J shed 3 bases, and the junction held 2 bases outside the gene matches. CDR1 and CDR2 (germline): SGHAT, FQNNGV. Written as DNA, the CDR3 is TGTGCCAGCAGCTTCCGGGACAGCTACAATGAGCAGTTCTTC. This gives the protein CASSFRDSYNEQFF.

Details on this clone: This CDR3 is also generated by other DNA sequences in the sample. CDR3 nucleotide sequence: TGCGCCAGCAGCTTGGCCGGGGGCACAGATACGCAGTATTTT. Residues: CASSLAGGTDTQYF. This chain uses TRBV5-1 with TRBJ2-3; D possibly corresponds to TRBD2 (5 bases). CDR1 is SGHRS and CDR2 is YFSETQ in the germline V gene. Trimming took off 0 bases at V and 1 base at J, with 6 bases between the two ends. This CDR3 region has 14 residues.

The rearrangement uses TRBV4-1 and TRBJ2-3, with 12 positions matching TRBD2. With 4 bases clipped from V and 2 bases from J, the junction kept 4 bases outside the gene matches. CDR3 size: 16 residues. The germline V gene has CDR1 MGHRA and CDR2 YSYEKL. The CDR3 here is CASSPRLAGDTDTQYF. The DNA for the CDR3 is TGCGCCAGCAGCCCCCGACTAGCGGGAGACACAGATACGCAGTATTTT.

This rearrangement joins TRBV28 to TRBJ1-1; 9 nucleotides agree with TRBD1. Germline lookup yields CDR1 MDHEN and CDR2 SYDVKM. The CDR3 length is 13 residues. Trimming cost V 6 bases and J 6 bases; bases outside gene matches: 5. The CDR3: CASRQGAMSEAFF. CDR3 sequence (DNA): TGTGCCAGCAGACAGGGGGCGATGTCTGAAGCTTTCTTT.